These T cell receptor beta chains were read from a single sample in a study of siplizumab effects on memory and regulatory T cells. This table comes from immunoSEQ multiplex PCR, and its TCRdb copy is limited to in-frame clones, with some not included. Found here are tens of thousands of clones, 80% to 95% of them singletons; the top ten hold roughly 7.1%. The sample consisted of CD8+ T cells sorted from blood. These receptors all stem from a human donor in good health. The CDR3 runs from the conserved cysteine through the conserved F or W. A D gene is named only where the DNA matches it firmly. Rows give clone size only sometimes, using once, few, many, or a class for an expanded clone.

D gene: NA
clone size: NA
V gene: TRBV9
J gene: TRBJ2-7
CDR3 protein: CASSVGQIGDF
CDR3 DNA: TGTGCCAGCAGCGTAGGACAAATTGGCGACTTC

D gene: TRBD2
clone size: NA
V gene: TRBV7-9
J gene: TRBJ2-1
CDR3 protein: CASSSHRGDLYHNEQFF
CDR3 DNA: TGTGCCAGCAGCTCCCACCGGGGGGACCTTTACCACAATGAGCAGTTCTTC

D gene: NA
clone size: NA
V gene: TRBV19
J gene: TRBJ2-1
CDR3 protein: CASKRDNDYNEQFF
CDR3 DNA: TGTGCCAGTAAACGAGACAACGACTACAATGAGCAGTTCTTC

D gene: NA
clone size: NA
V gene: TRBV5-1
J gene: TRBJ2-7
CDR3 protein: CASSEGDGSSYEQYF
CDR3 DNA: TGCGCCAGCAGCGAAGGGGACGGGAGCTCCTACGAGCAGTACTTC

D gene: NA
clone size: NA
V gene: TRBV6-5
J gene: TRBJ2-1
CDR3 protein: CASSYSAQRPYNEQFF
CDR3 DNA: TGTGCCAGCAGTTACTCGGCCCAGAGGCCCTACAATGAGCAGTTCTTC

D gene: NA
clone size: NA
V gene: TRBV18
J gene: TRBJ2-1
CDR3 protein: CASSSNGGLDEQFF
CDR3 DNA: TGTGCCAGCTCATCAAATGGGGGGTTGGATGAGCAGTTCTTC

D gene: NA
clone size: NA
V gene: TRBV7-3
J gene: TRBJ2-5
CDR3 protein: CASSLVNQETQYF
CDR3 DNA: TGTGCCAGCAGCTTGGTTAACCAAGAGACCCAGTACTTC

D gene: NA
clone size: NA
V gene: TRBV4-2
J gene: TRBJ1-1
CDR3 protein: CASTPEPANTEAFF
CDR3 DNA: TGTGCCAGCACCCCCGAGCCGGCGAACACTGAAGCTTTCTTT

D gene: TRBD2
clone size: NA
V gene: TRBV10-1
J gene: TRBJ2-1
CDR3 protein: CASSESGGSYNEQFF
CDR3 DNA: TGCGCCAGCAGTGAAAGCGGGGGTTCCTACAATGAGCAGTTCTTC

D gene: NA
clone size: NA
V gene: TRBV19
J gene: TRBJ2-7
CDR3 protein: CASTPHPDYEQYF
CDR3 DNA: TGTGCCAGTACCCCGCATCCTGACTACGAGCAGTACTTC

D gene: TRBD2
clone size: NA
V gene: TRBV5-1
J gene: TRBJ2-7
CDR3 protein: CASSERTSGTYEQYF
CDR3 DNA: TGCGCCAGCAGCGAGAGGACTAGCGGGACCTACGAGCAGTACTTC

D gene: NA
clone size: NA
V gene: TRBV6-5
J gene: TRBJ2-5
CDR3 protein: CASRPSWYQETQYF
CDR3 DNA: TGTGCCAGCAGGCCCTCGTGGTACCAAGAGACCCAGTACTTC

D gene: NA
clone size: once
V gene: TRBV29-1
J gene: TRBJ1-2
CDR3 protein: CSVVAMDGYTF
CDR3 DNA: TGCAGCGTTGTGGCAATGGATGGCTACACCTTC

D gene: TRBD1
clone size: NA
V gene: TRBV4-2
J gene: TRBJ2-7
CDR3 protein: CASSQEDRLYF
CDR3 DNA: TGTGCCAGCAGCCAAGAGGACAGGCTCTACTTC

D gene: NA
clone size: NA
V gene: TRBV6-6
J gene: TRBJ2-7
CDR3 protein: CASSYSPLDSYEQYF
CDR3 DNA: TGTGCCAGCAGTTACTCGCCACTGGATTCCTACGAGCAGTACTTC

D gene: TRBD1
clone size: NA
V gene: TRBV11-3
J gene: TRBJ1-1
CDR3 protein: CASSSLGTDSEAFF
CDR3 DNA: TGTGCCAGCAGCTCACTTGGGACAGACTCTGAAGCTTTCTTT

D gene: NA
clone size: NA
V gene: TRBV5-1
J gene: TRBJ2-7
CDR3 protein: CASSLETALGYEQYF
CDR3 DNA: TGCGCCAGCAGCTTGGAGACAGCCCTCGGGTACGAGCAGTACTTC

D gene: TRBD1
clone size: NA
V gene: TRBV2
J gene: TRBJ1-3
CDR3 protein: CASSDPRDRGRITGNTIYF
CDR3 DNA: TGTGCCAGCAGTGATCCCCGGGACAGGGGGCGCATAACTGGAAACACCATATATTTT

D gene: TRBD1
clone size: NA
V gene: TRBV15
J gene: TRBJ2-2
CDR3 protein: CATSRVGTANTGELFF
CDR3 DNA: TGTGCCACCAGCAGAGTCGGGACAGCGAACACCGGGGAGCTGTTTTTT

D gene: NA
clone size: NA
V gene: TRBV7-9
J gene: TRBJ2-7
CDR3 protein: CASSPRATHEQYF
CDR3 DNA: TGTGCCAGCAGCCCACGCGCGACCCACGAGCAGTACTTC

D gene: TRBD2
clone size: NA
V gene: TRBV7-8
J gene: TRBJ2-2
CDR3 protein: CASSSLAGGNTGELFF
CDR3 DNA: TGTGCCAGCAGCTCCTTAGCGGGAGGAAACACCGGGGAGCTGTTTTTT

D gene: NA
clone size: NA
V gene: TRBV7-2
J gene: TRBJ2-2
CDR3 protein: CASSLPYTGELFF
CDR3 DNA: TGTGCCAGCAGCTTGCCCTACACCGGGGAGCTGTTTTTT

D gene: NA
clone size: NA
V gene: TRBV5-8
J gene: TRBJ1-1
CDR3 protein: CASSLTDEEAFF
CDR3 DNA: TGTGCCAGCAGCTTGACTGACGAGGAAGCTTTCTTT

D gene: NA
clone size: NA
V gene: TRBV7-6
J gene: TRBJ1-1
CDR3 protein: CASSLNTEAFF
CDR3 DNA: TGTGCCAGCAGTTTGAACACTGAAGCTTTCTTT

D gene: NA
clone size: NA
V gene: TRBV19
J gene: TRBJ1-3
CDR3 protein: CASSIRGDSGNTIYF
CDR3 DNA: TGTGCCAGTAGTATCCGGGGAGACTCTGGAAACACCATATATTTT

D gene: TRBD2
clone size: NA
V gene: TRBV6-6
J gene: TRBJ2-3
CDR3 protein: CASSGLAADTQYF
CDR3 DNA: TGTGCCAGCAGTGGACTAGCGGCAGATACGCAGTATTTT

D gene: TRBD1
clone size: NA
V gene: TRBV6-6
J gene: TRBJ1-1
CDR3 protein: CASSDRGLNTEAFF
CDR3 DNA: TGTGCCAGCAGTGACAGGGGATTGAACACTGAAGCTTTCTTT

D gene: NA
clone size: NA
V gene: TRBV21-1
J gene: TRBJ1-2
CDR3 protein: CAKLHPGGRLPGGYTF
CDR3 DNA: TGTGCCAAATTGCATCCCGGCGGCAGGCTACCGGGGGGCTACACCTTC

D gene: NA
clone size: NA
V gene: TRBV9
J gene: TRBJ2-3
CDR3 protein: CASSVEGGQRTDTQYF
CDR3 DNA: TGTGCCAGCAGCGTAGAGGGGGGACAGCGCACAGATACGCAGTATTTT

D gene: NA
clone size: NA
V gene: TRBV27
J gene: TRBJ1-1
CDR3 protein: CASSLSGDTEAFF
CDR3 DNA: TGTGCCAGCAGTTTAAGTGGGGACACTGAAGCTTTCTTT

D gene: TRBD1
clone size: NA
V gene: TRBV6-1
J gene: TRBJ1-2
CDR3 protein: CASCSLGTGEGYTF
CDR3 DNA: TGTGCCAGCTGCTCGCTCGGGACAGGGGAGGGCTACACCTTC

D gene: TRBD1
clone size: NA
V gene: TRBV7-8
J gene: TRBJ2-7
CDR3 protein: CASSTRTGVEQYF
CDR3 DNA: TGTGCCAGCAGCACTAGGACAGGTGTCGAGCAGTACTTC

D gene: TRBD1
clone size: NA
V gene: TRBV27
J gene: TRBJ1-2
CDR3 protein: CASSPLGQGTSYGYTF
CDR3 DNA: TGTGCCAGCAGTCCCCTCGGACAGGGAACTTCCTATGGCTACACCTTC

D gene: NA
clone size: NA
V gene: TRBV30
J gene: TRBJ2-7
CDR3 protein: CAWSRKGGDSYEQYF
CDR3 DNA: TGTGCCTGGAGTAGGAAGGGGGGGGACTCCTACGAGCAGTACTTC

D gene: NA
clone size: NA
V gene: TRBV23-1
J gene: TRBJ1-5
CDR3 protein: CASSPAPDGDNQPQHF
CDR3 DNA: TGCGCCAGCAGTCCCGCCCCCGACGGAGACAATCAGCCCCAGCATTTT

D gene: NA
clone size: few
V gene: TRBV4-3
J gene: TRBJ1-3
CDR3 protein: CASSQDNTSGNTIYF
CDR3 DNA: TGCGCCAGCAGCCAAGATAACACCTCTGGAAACACCATATATTTT

D gene: NA
clone size: NA
V gene: TRBV7-9
J gene: TRBJ2-2
CDR3 protein: CASSSSGQNTGELFF
CDR3 DNA: TGTGCCAGCAGCTCTTCGGGGCAAAACACCGGGGAGCTGTTTTTT

D gene: TRBD1
clone size: NA
V gene: TRBV10-1
J gene: TRBJ2-3
CDR3 protein: CASSAGTGGADTQYF
CDR3 DNA: TGCGCCAGCAGCGCCGGGACAGGGGGCGCAGATACGCAGTATTTT

D gene: TRBD1
clone size: NA
V gene: TRBV7-8
J gene: TRBJ2-1
CDR3 protein: CASSLYITGGYNEQFF
CDR3 DNA: TGTGCCAGCAGCTTATATATCACAGGGGGCTACAATGAGCAGTTCTTC

D gene: TRBD1
clone size: NA
V gene: TRBV6-5
J gene: TRBJ2-6
CDR3 protein: CASSYWDSGANVLTF
CDR3 DNA: TGTGCCAGCAGTTATTGGGACAGTGGGGCCAACGTCCTGACTTTC